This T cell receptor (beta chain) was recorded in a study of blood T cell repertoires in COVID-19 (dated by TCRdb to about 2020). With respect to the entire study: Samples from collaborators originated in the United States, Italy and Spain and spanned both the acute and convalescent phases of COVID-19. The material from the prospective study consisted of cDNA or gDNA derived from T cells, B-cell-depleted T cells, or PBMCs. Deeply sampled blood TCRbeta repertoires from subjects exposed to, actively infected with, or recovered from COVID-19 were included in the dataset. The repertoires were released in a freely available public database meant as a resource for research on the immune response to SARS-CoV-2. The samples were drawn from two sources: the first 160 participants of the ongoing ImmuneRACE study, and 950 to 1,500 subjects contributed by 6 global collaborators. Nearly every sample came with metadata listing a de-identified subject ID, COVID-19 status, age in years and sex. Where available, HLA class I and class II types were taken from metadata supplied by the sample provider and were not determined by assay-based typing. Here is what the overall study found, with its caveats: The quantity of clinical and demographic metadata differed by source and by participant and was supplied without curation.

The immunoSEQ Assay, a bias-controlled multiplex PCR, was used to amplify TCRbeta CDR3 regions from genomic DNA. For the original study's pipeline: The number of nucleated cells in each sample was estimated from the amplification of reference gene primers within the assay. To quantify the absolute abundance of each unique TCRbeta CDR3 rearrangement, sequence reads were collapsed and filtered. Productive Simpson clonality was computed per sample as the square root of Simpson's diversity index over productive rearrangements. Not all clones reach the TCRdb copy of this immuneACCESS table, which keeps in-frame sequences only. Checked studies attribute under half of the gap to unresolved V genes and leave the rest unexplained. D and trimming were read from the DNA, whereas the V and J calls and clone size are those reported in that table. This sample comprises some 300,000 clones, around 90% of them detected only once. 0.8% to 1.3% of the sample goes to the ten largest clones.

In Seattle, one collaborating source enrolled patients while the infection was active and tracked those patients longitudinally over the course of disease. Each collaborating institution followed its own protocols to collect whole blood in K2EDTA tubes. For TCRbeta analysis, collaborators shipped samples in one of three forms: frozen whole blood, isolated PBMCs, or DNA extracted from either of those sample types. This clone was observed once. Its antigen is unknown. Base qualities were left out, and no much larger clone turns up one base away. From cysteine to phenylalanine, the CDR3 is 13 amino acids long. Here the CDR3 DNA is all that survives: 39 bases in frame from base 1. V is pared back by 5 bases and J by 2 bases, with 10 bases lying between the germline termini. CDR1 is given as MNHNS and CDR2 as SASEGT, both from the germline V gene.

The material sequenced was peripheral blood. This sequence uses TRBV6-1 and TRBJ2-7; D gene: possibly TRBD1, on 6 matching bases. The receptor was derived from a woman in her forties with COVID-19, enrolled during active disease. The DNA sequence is TGTGCCAGCAGTAGGACAGTCGCCTACGAGCAGTACTTC. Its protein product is CASSRTVAYEQYF.